This entry features one T cell receptor (beta chain) sequence. Its antigen is unidentified. The data derive from a study of PD-1 blockade in classical Hodgkin lymphoma. The overall study: Each patient was given nivolumab 3 mg/kg through a vein every 2 weeks. The study, taken as a whole, reports: As was reported, newly diagnosed patients showed lower baseline TCR diversity than healthy donors did. The study found complete responders had baseline diversity similar to newly diagnosed patients. After ASCT, patients who started nivolumab under 1 year later were excluded.

After autologous stem cell transplantation all patients relapsed, and prior brentuximab vedotin exposure differed between cohorts. The V gene's germline CDR1 is MNHEY and CDR2 SVGAGI. The CDR3 totals 15 residues. V lost 8 bases, J lost 2 bases, and 8 bases stayed unmatched. Assay used: immunoSEQ multiplex PCR; TCRdb lists only in-frame clones, some missing. Among about 110,000 clones listed, 80% to 90% were seen once. Material: peripheral blood mononuclear cells (PBMCs), obtained before the second cycle of nivolumab. This chain uses TRBV6-5 with TRBJ2-7; 11 bases fit TRBD2. The TCR comes from a human donor with classical Hodgkin lymphoma. The CDR3 loop reads CASGVSTSGAYEQYF. CDR3 nucleotides: TGTGCCAGCGGAGTTTCGACTAGCGGGGCCTACGAGCAGTACTTC.